The 2 T cell receptor beta chains given below trace back to one sample, sequenced in a study of T-cell reconstitution after alpha-beta-depleted transplantation in children. Unique molecular identifiers were built into the TCRbeta library. TCRdb re-called the PCR reads through MiXCR, storing one row per CDR3 protein. The sample holds 250,000 to 300,000 distinct CDR3 sequences; approximately 9.8% are singletons and the top ten take roughly 9.1%. Material: PBMCs from the stem cell graft donor, obtained from the stem cell graft. The source of these receptors is a human donor who donated a stem cell graft to a child with SCID.

The gene calls are TRBV14 and TRBJ1-3; TRBD1 is a possible D gene (5 bases). Germline lookup yields CDR1 SGHDN and CDR2 FVKESK. Deletions cut 2 bases from V and 7 bases from J, with 12 bases between. This CDR3 is 14 amino acids long. This CDR3 reads CASSQLQGFNTIYF. The CDR3, as DNA: TGTGCCAGCAGCCAACTCCAGGGTTTTAACACCATATATTTT.

The rearrangement joins TRBV3-1 to TRBJ1-2; TRBD1 might be the D (6 bases). V was pared by 0 bases and J by 2 bases, with 10 bases between. CDR1 is LGHDT and CDR2 is YNNKEL in the germline V gene (reference sequence). The CDR3 runs 15 residues. CDR3 loop: CASSQDSGGNYGYTF. CDR3 coding DNA: TGTGCCAGCAGCCAAGATTCCGGGGGCAACTATGGCTACACCTTC.